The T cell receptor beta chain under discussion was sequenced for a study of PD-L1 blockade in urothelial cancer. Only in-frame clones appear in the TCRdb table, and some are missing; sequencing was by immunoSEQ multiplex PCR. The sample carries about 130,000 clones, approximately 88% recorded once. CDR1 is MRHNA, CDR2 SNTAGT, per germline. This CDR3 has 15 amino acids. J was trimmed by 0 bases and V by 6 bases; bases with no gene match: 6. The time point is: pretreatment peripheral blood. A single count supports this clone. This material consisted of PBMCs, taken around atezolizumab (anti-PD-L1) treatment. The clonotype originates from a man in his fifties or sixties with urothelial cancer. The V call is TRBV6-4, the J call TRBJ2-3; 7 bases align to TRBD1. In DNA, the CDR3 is TGTGCCAGCAGAAGCCGGGACAGTAGCACAGATACGCAGTATTTT. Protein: CASRSRDSSTDTQYF.